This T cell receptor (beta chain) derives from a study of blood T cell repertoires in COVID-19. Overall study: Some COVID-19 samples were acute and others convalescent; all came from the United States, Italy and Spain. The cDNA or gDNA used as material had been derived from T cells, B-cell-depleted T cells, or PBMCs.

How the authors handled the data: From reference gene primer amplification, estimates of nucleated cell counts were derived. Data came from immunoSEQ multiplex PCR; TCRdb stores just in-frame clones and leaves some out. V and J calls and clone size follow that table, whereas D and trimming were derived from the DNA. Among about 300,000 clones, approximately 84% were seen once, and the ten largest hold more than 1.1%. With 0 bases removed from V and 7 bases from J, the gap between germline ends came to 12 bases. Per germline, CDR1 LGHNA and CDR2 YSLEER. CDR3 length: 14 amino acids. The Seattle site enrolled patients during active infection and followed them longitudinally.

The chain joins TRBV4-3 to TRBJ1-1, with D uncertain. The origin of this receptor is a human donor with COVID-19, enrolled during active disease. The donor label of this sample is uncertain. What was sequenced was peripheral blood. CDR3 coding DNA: TGCGCCAGCAGCCAAGATTCGGCCTCAGGTGAAGCTTTCTTT. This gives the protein CASSQDSASGEAFF.